This T cell receptor (beta chain) was sequenced for a study of tumor and adjacent non-tumor tissue in lung cancer. Study context: Stage I to III disease affected roughly ten men and a handful of women aged about 30 to 85.

General study results and limits: Top 100 clones took a larger repertoire share in normal lung.

The library came from three nested PCR rounds adapted from ARM-PCR protocols. TCRdb re-derived calls from the multiplex PCR reads in MiXCR, one entry per CDR3 protein. The table includes 90,000 to 100,000 distinct CDR3 sequences, approximately 80% detected once. Comments on this clonotype: Its antigen remains unknown. One junction end disagrees with the germline gene, perhaps due to a read error.

RNA was extracted from bulk tissue without any cell sorting. Distant lung tissue was collected more than 3 cm away from the tumor edge. Newly diagnosed lung cancer patients had thoracic surgery in China, August–late 2014, without prior chemotherapy. Germline V lookup: CDR1 SEHNR, CDR2 FQNEAQ (reference sequence). CDR3 length: 12 amino acids. Sample: distant non-tumor lung tissue. This TCR was recovered from a man aged 60 to 75 with small cell lung cancer. The chain recombines TRBV7-9 with TRBJ2-3; D is unresolved. CDR3 DNA: TGTGCCAGCAGCTCGAACACAAATACGCAGAATTTT. Protein sequence: CASSSNTNTQNF.